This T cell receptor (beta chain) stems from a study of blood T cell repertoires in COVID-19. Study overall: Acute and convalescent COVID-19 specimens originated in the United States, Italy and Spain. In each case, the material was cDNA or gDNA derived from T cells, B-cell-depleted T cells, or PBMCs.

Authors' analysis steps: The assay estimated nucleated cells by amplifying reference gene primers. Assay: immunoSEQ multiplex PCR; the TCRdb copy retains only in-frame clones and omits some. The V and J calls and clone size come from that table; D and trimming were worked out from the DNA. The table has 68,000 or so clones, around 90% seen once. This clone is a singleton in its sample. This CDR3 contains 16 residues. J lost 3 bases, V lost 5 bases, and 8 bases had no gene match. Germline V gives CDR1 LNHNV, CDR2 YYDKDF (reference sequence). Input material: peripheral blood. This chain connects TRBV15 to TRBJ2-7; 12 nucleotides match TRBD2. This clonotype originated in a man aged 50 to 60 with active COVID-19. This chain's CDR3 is CATSHPRTSGNYEQYF. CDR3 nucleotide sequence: TGTGCCACCAGCCACCCGCGGACTAGCGGGAACTACGAGCAGTACTTC.